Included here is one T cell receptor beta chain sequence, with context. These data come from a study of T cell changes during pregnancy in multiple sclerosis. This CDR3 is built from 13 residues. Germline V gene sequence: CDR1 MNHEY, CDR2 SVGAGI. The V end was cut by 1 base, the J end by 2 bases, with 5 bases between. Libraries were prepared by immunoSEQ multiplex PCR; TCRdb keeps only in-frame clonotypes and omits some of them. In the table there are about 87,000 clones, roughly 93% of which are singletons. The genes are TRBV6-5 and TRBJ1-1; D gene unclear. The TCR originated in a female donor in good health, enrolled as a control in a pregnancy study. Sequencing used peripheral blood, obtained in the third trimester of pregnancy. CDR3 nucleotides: TGTGCCAGCAGTTACTTAGTCAACACTGAAGCTTTCTTT. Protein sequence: CASSYLVNTEAFF.